The clone carrying this T cell receptor (beta chain) appeared a few times. The sample belongs to a study of blood T cell repertoires in COVID-19. Study-level information: In each case, the material was cDNA or gDNA derived from T cells, B-cell-depleted T cells, or PBMCs.

TCRdb keeps only in-frame clones here, not all; method: immunoSEQ multiplex PCR. This repertoire shows roughly 56,000 clones, about 90% found once; its top ten account for around 6.9%. The CDR3 extends over 17 amino acids. Germline lookup yields CDR1 GTSNPN and CDR2 SVGIG (reference sequence). V shed 5 bases and J shed 2 bases, with 19 bases lying between them. The chain uses TRBV30 and TRBJ2-6; D perhaps matches TRBD2 (5 bases). The sequence was obtained from a man aged 50 to 60 with active COVID-19. Sample: peripheral blood. The CDR3 DNA follows: TGTGCCTGGGGGAATGCCCCAGGAGGTCCTGGGGCCAACGTCCTGACTTTC. As protein: CAWGNAPGGPGANVLTF.